The next 32 T cell receptor beta chains were all read from a single sample in a study of T-cell reconstitution after alpha-beta-depleted transplantation in children. Preparing the TCRbeta library involved the use of unique molecular identifiers. TCRdb called the PCR reads again in MiXCR, with one record for every CDR3 protein. Of over 450,000 distinct CDR3 sequences listed, roughly a tenth were seen once; the top ten hold around 2%. The starting material was PBMCs, obtained before TCRalphabeta/CD19-depleted stem cell transplant. All receptors derive from a child between 2 and 9 years old with inherited bone marrow failure, due to receive a stem cell transplant.

In this sample, this clonotype turned up many times. This chain uses TRBV28 with TRBJ2-1, with TRBD1 matching 10 bases. CDR1 is MDHEN and CDR2 is SYDVKM in the germline V gene. This CDR3 contains 16 residues. The junction had 8 bases not matched to a gene; V was cut back by 2 bases and J by 7 bases. CDR3 protein: CASSLIWGQGRNEQFF. The DNA of the CDR3 is TGTGCCAGCAGTTTAATTTGGGGACAGGGGAGGAATGAGCAGTTCTTC. The full variable domain, completed using reference TRBV28 and TRBJ2-1, is DVKVTQSSRYLVKRTGEKVFLECVQDMDHENMFWYRQDPGLGLRLIYFSYDVKMKEKGDIPEGYSVSREKKERFSLILESASTNQTSMYLCASSLIWGQGRNEQFFGPGTRLTVL.

The sample holds many counts of this clonotype. This chain connects TRBV28 to TRBJ1-5; D is possibly TRBD1 (6 bases). Germline CDR1 and CDR2: MDHEN and SYDVKM. With 5 bases removed from V and 2 bases from J, the gap between germline ends came to 10 bases. The CDR3 is made up of 14 amino acids. The CDR3: CASSLNRGNQPQHF. The CDR3 DNA reads TGTGCCAGCAGTCTTAACAGGGGCAATCAGCCCCAGCATTTT.

V is TRBV1 and J is TRBJ1-2; TRBD1, as called in the table, went unchecked against the DNA. TRBV1 is a recognized pseudogene. The CDR3 runs 15 residues. The chain's CDR3 is CTSSQEFRDSYGYTF. The CDR3 DNA reads TGCACCAGCAGCCAAGAGTTCCGGGACAGCTATGGCTACACCTTC.

Many counts were recorded for this clonotype. This chain joins TRBV27 and TRBJ2-7; D is ambiguous. V dropped 0 bases and J dropped 3 bases, with 9 bases sitting between them. This CDR3 has 14 residues. The V gene's germline CDR1 is MNHEY and CDR2 SMNVEV (reference sequence). CDR3 residues: CASSLSHGNYEQYF. In nucleotides, the CDR3 is TGTGCCAGCAGTTTATCGCACGGAAACTACGAGCAGTACTTC.

This clonotype was picked up many times. CDR3 residues: CSVVSNLGGEQYF. Here the CDR3 DNA reads TGCAGCGTTGTCTCCAACTTGGGCGGGGAGCAGTACTTC. The genes are TRBV29-1 and TRBJ2-7; D perhaps matches TRBD2 (5 bases). The CDR3 runs to 13 residues. Germline-derived CDR1 and CDR2 are SQVTM and ANQGSEA. Trimming cost V 4 bases and J 7 bases, with 17 bases left between them.

This clonotype was seen repeatedly, ten times or more. This chain connects TRBV12-3 or TRBV12-4 to TRBJ2-7; 10 bases are a match to TRBD2. The CDR3 runs 13 residues. Germline trimming cut 4 bases from V and 9 bases from J; bases unmatched to any gene: 6. In DNA form, the CDR3 reads TGTGCCAGCAGTTCTAGCGGGAGTGGGGGGCAGTACTTC. Its protein product is CASSSSGSGGQYF.

This clonotype occurred many times. The V and J genes are TRBV15 and TRBJ1-4, with D tentatively TRBD1 (6 bases). Germline CDR1 and CDR2: LNHNV and YYDKDF (reference sequence). The CDR3 has 15 residues. With 0 bases removed from V and 5 bases from J, the gap between germline ends came to 10 bases. CDR3 region: CATSRDPGQNEKLFF. In DNA form, the CDR3 reads TGTGCCACCAGCAGAGACCCAGGACAGAATGAAAAACTGTTTTTT. The whole variable domain, remainder taken from reference TRBV15 and TRBJ1-4, is DAMVIQNPRYQVTQFGKPVTLSCSQTLNHNVMYWYQQKSSQAPKLLFHYYDKDFNNEADTPDNFQSRRPNTSFCFLDIRSPGLGDTAMYLCATSRDPGQNEKLFFGSGTQLSVL.

This clonotype was detected a few times. This chain joins TRBV20-1 and TRBJ1-1; the D is unclear. From germline, CDR1 is DFQATT and CDR2 SNEGSKA (reference sequence). Trimming took off 0 bases at V and 5 bases at J, with 16 bases between the two ends. The CDR3 is 15 residues long. CDR3 protein: CSARDPTAPRTEAFF. CDR3 in DNA: TGCAGTGCTAGAGATCCAACTGCCCCGAGGACTGAAGCTTTCTTT.

With regard to this clonotype: A junction end diverges from the germline sequence, so it may reflect a read error. The rearrangement joins TRBV12-3 or TRBV12-4 to TRBJ2-1, with 10 positions matching TRBD2. The CDR3 is 15 amino acids. The CDR3 DNA sequence: TGTGCCAGCAGTCCTACTAGCGGGAACTACAATGACCAGTTCTTC. Translating it yields CASSPTSGNYNDQFF.

This clonotype occurred many times. The chain joins TRBV20-1 to TRBJ2-7; TRBD2 matches 15 bases. CDR3 size: 17 residues. Germline V gene lookup returns CDR1 DFQATT and CDR2 SNEGSKA (reference sequence). J lost 3 bases, V lost 6 bases, and 12 bases had no gene match. The CDR3 DNA reads as TGCAGTGCCGTACCCGCGGGACTAGCGGGAGGTTACTACGAGCAGTACTTC. Translated, it gives CSAVPAGLAGGYYEQYF.

This clonotype has ten or more counts. The chain has TRBV27 and TRBJ2-1; possibly TRBD1 for D (5 bases). The CDR3 totals 15 residues. Germline CDR1 and CDR2: MNHEY and SMNVEV (reference sequence). V lost 7 bases to trimming and J lost 5 bases, with 18 bases between them. DNA for the CDR3: TGTGCCAGCACCTCGGCTAGGGGCCGGGACAATGAGCAGTTCTTC. Its protein is CASTSARGRDNEQFF.

This chain links TRBV3-1 with TRBJ2-2; a weak D match, TRBD2 (5 bases). With 0 bases removed from V and 8 bases from J, the gap between germline ends came to 10 bases. There are 14 residues in the CDR3. Germline V gives CDR1 LGHDT, CDR2 YNNKEL (reference sequence). CDR3: CASSQDWVAGELFF. In DNA form, the CDR3 reads TGTGCCAGCAGCCAAGACTGGGTAGCGGGGGAGCTGTTTTTT.

The genes are TRBV14 and TRBJ2-1; 8 bases agree with TRBD2. The germline V gene encodes CDR1 SGHDN and CDR2 FVKESK. V was clipped by 4 bases and J by 5 bases; unmatched bases: 4. The CDR3 contains 14 residues. The CDR3 DNA follows: TGTGCCAGCAGCCCGACTAGCGCGGACAATGAGCAGTTCTTC. Protein: CASSPTSADNEQFF.

This clonotype showed up just a few times. The chain's CDR3 is CASSSRPPEQFF. The DNA of the CDR3 is TGTGCCAGCAGCTCCCGCCCCCCTGAGCAGTTCTTC. This chain uses TRBV13 with TRBJ2-1; D remains ambiguous. The V end was cut by 4 bases, the J end by 9 bases, with 10 bases between. Germline V lookup: CDR1 PRHDT, CDR2 FYEKMQ (reference sequence). CDR3 size: 12 residues.

This clonotype occurred many times. The gene calls are TRBV27 and TRBJ1-2; 7 bases are shared with TRBD1. J lost 6 bases, V lost 5 bases, and 6 bases had no gene match. Germline CDR1 is MNHEY and CDR2 is SMNVEV (reference sequence). CDR3 length: 13 residues. The CDR3 DNA is TGTGCCAGCAGTCCCCCAGGGGGGCATGGCTACACCTTC. Its translation is CASSPPGGHGYTF.

This clonotype was seen repeatedly, ten times or more. V is TRBV7-2 and J is TRBJ2-5; the D is unclear. The V and J ends lost 3 bases and 4 bases respectively, with 6 bases between them. This CDR3 comprises 12 residues. Per the germline V gene, CDR1 is SGHTA and CDR2 is FQGNSA. The CDR3 bases are TGTGCCAGCAGCTTCCAAAGAGAGACCCAGTACTTC. Translating it yields CASSFQRETQYF.

This clonotype was recorded at least ten times. The chain carries TRBV7-2 and TRBJ2-1; 9 bases agree with TRBD2. CDR1 is SGHTA and CDR2 is FQGNSA in the germline V gene. This CDR3 comprises 15 residues. The V gene end was trimmed by 4 bases and the J gene end by 5 bases; junction bases not matched to a gene: 6. CDR3 nucleotide sequence: TGTGCCAGCAGCTCAACTAGCGGGTTAGACAATGAGCAGTTCTTC. Its translation: CASSSTSGLDNEQFF.

This clonotype was seen many times. The V call is TRBV5-1, the J call TRBJ2-6, with unresolved D. The CDR3 consists of 16 residues. With 3 bases removed from V and 2 bases from J, the gap between germline ends came to 12 bases. The germline V gene has CDR1 SGHRS and CDR2 YFSETQ. The CDR3 loop reads CASSSGTLPGANVLTF. DNA of the CDR3: TGCGCCAGCAGCTCAGGAACCTTACCTGGGGCCAACGTCCTGACTTTC.

V usage is TRBV7-9 and J usage is TRBJ2-2, with 7 bases aligning to TRBD2. The CDR3 consists of 15 residues. Per the germline V gene, CDR1 is SEHNR and CDR2 is FQNEAQ (reference sequence). After removal of 8 bases from V and 0 bases from J, the junction contained 6 bases not matched to a gene. The CDR3 is CASRPREANTGELFF. CDR3 nucleotides: TGTGCCAGCCGCCCTCGGGAGGCGAACACCGGGGAGCTGTTTTTT. Variable domain in full (rest from reference TRBV7-9 and TRBJ2-2): DTGVSQNPRHKITKRGQNVTFRCDPISEHNRLYWYRQTLGQGPEFLTYFQNEAQLEKSRLLSDRFSAERPKGSFSTLEIQRTEQGDSAMYLCASRPREANTGELFFGEGSRLTVL.

The chain employs TRBV5-1 and TRBJ2-1; D gene unclear. CDR3 size: 13 residues. From germline, CDR1 is SGHRS and CDR2 YFSETQ. With 4 bases removed from V and 3 bases from J, the gap between germline ends came to 8 bases. This CDR3 is CASSGPYYNEQFF. The CDR3 coding sequence is TGCGCCAGCAGCGGCCCGTACTACAATGAGCAGTTCTTC.

This clonotype has only a few counts. The V and J genes are TRBV11-2 and TRBJ2-7; no firm D call. The V end lost 0 bases, the J end lost 5 bases, and 5 bases lay between the germline ends. There are 12 residues in the CDR3. The germline CDR1 and CDR2 sequences are SGHAT and FQNNGV. This chain's CDR3 is CASSLDIHEQYF. The CDR3 nucleotides are TGTGCCAGCAGCTTAGATATACACGAGCAGTACTTC.

This clonotype was seen a few times. The V and J genes are TRBV5-1 and TRBJ2-7; D is tentatively TRBD1 or TRBD2 (5 bases each). The CDR3 covers 17 residues. CDR1 is SGHRS and CDR2 is YFSETQ in the germline V gene. Between the trimmed V and J ends, which lost 4 bases and 2 bases, there was a span of 22 bases. The CDR3 DNA reads as TGCGCCAGCAGCAGTGGGACGGTCGACCCACCTACCTACGAGCAGTACTTC. Amino acids: CASSSGTVDPPTYEQYF. The complete variable domain, with remaining parts taken from reference TRBV5-1 and TRBJ2-7, reads KAGVTQTPRYLIKTRGQQVTLSCSPISGHRSVSWYQQTPGQGLQFLFEYFSETQRNKGNFPGRFSGRQFSNSRSEMNVSTLELGDSALYLCASSSGTVDPPTYEQYFGPGTRLTVT.

The CDR3 DNA is TGCAGCGTTGTTAGTAACCAAGAGACCCAGTACTTC. This sequence encodes CSVVSNQETQYF. This sequence joins TRBV29-1 and TRBJ2-5; D remains unclear. V lost 4 bases and J lost 0, with 6 bases in between. Germline V lookup: CDR1 SQVTM, CDR2 ANQGSEA. This CDR3 contains 12 residues.

A note on this clonotype: At one end the junction does not follow the germline gene, possibly because of a read error. This chain joins TRBV3-1 and TRBJ2-5, with D possibly TRBD2 on 6 matching bases. Germline CDR1 is LGHDT and CDR2 is YNNKEL (reference sequence). This CDR3 is 11 amino acids long. The CDR3 DNA is TGTGCCAGCAGCTGGGGGAGGACCCAGTGCTTC. Translated: CASSWGRTQCF.

This clonotype was observed at least ten times. The V gene is TRBV6-5, the J gene TRBJ1-1; D not resolved. Trimming took off 5 bases at V and 0 bases at J, with 10 bases between the two ends. The germline gives CDR1 MNHEY, CDR2 SVGAGI. The CDR3 has 14 amino acids. The CDR3 loop is CASSPNGMNTEAFF. The CDR3, as DNA: TGTGCCAGCAGTCCCAACGGGATGAACACTGAAGCTTTCTTT.

The gene calls are TRBV20-1 and TRBJ1-6; possible D gene TRBD1, 6 bases. CDR1 and CDR2 from the germline V gene are DFQATT and SNEGSKA (reference sequence). Trimming cost V 2 bases and J 7 bases, with 12 bases left between them. This CDR3 region has 14 residues. CDR3 nucleotide sequence: TGCAGTGCTAGAATCCCGGACAGAAATTCACCCCTCCACTTT. It encodes CSARIPDRNSPLHF.

This clonotype was recorded many times. The V call is TRBV6-1, the J call TRBJ2-5, with 13 nucleotides matching TRBD2. Germline lookup yields CDR1 MNHNS and CDR2 SASEGT. The CDR3 spans 16 residues. V lost 5 bases, J lost 5 bases, and 8 bases stayed unmatched. The CDR3 loop is CASSPGLAGALETQYF. CDR3 in DNA: TGTGCCAGCAGTCCCGGACTAGCGGGAGCCTTGGAGACCCAGTACTTC.

There are many counts of this clonotype. The genes are TRBV10-3 and TRBJ2-1; D possibly corresponds to TRBD2 (7 bases). CDR3 length equals 15 residues. The germline V gene has CDR1 ENHRY and CDR2 SYGVKD. V lost 7 bases, J lost 4 bases, and 17 bases lay in between. Written as DNA, the CDR3 is TGTGCCATCAAGGGGGGAGGGGGAGGATACAATGAGCAGTTCTTC. Translated: CAIKGGGGGYNEQFF.

This clonotype was detected many times. In DNA, the CDR3 is TGTGCCAGCAGACAGGGTGGGAACACTGAAGCTTTCTTT. Protein sequence: CASRQGGNTEAFF. J is TRBJ1-1 and V is TRBV7-2; D is perhaps TRBD1 (6 bases). In germline, CDR1 is SGHTA, CDR2 FQGNSA. This CDR3 comprises 13 residues. Trimming pared 6 bases from V and 1 base from J, leaving 9 bases between.

The chain uses TRBV5-4 and TRBJ2-3, with D possibly being TRBD2 (7 bases). The CDR3 loop spans 14 amino acids. The germline V gene has CDR1 SGHNT and CDR2 YYREEE (reference sequence). The V and J ends lost 4 bases and 4 bases respectively, with 13 bases between them. In DNA, the CDR3 is TGTGCCAGCAGCGGGGGGGGGGCGGCAGATACGCAGTATTTT. Translating gives CASSGGGAADTQYF.

This clonotype was detected ten times or more. The chain couples TRBV4-2 to TRBJ2-7; no clear D. Germline lookup yields CDR1 LGHNA and CDR2 YNFKEQ. This CDR3 spans 15 amino acids. V was trimmed by 0 bases and J by 2 bases, leaving 11 bases between them. The CDR3 here is CASSQDFRRPYEQYF. The CDR3 nucleotides are TGTGCCAGCAGCCAAGATTTCAGACGTCCCTACGAGCAGTACTTC.

V usage is TRBV6-2 or TRBV6-3 and J usage is TRBJ2-1, with 8 positions matching TRBD2. In germline, CDR1 is MNHEY, CDR2 SVGEGT. This CDR3 is 17 amino acids long. Germline trimming cut 6 bases from V and 0 bases from J; bases unmatched to any gene: 10. Here the CDR3 DNA reads TGTGCCAGCAGACCCGGTAGCGGGAAGAGCTCCTACAATGAGCAGTTCTTC. This sequence encodes CASRPGSGKSSYNEQFF.